The clone carrying this TCR beta chain turned up a few times. It may be a read error: a sequence one base away is much more abundant. This entry is derived from a study of breast tumors, draining lymph nodes, adjacent tissues. Breast cancer patients provided tissue from their axillary draining lymph nodes. TCRdb ran MiXCR on the multiplex PCR reads and lists one entry per CDR3 protein. This sample has 85,000 to 130,000 distinct CDR3 sequences, with roughly 29% found just once. The sample consisted of axillary lymph node tissue. The sequence came from a female donor with breast cancer. Some clones in this sample may be carry-over from other donors' samples.

The CDR3 spells CASDQYQETQYF. Written as DNA, the CDR3 is TGTGCCAGCGACCAGTACCAAGAGACCCAGTACTTC. The V call is TRBV6-1, the J call TRBJ2-5; D not resolved. CDR1 is MNHNS and CDR2 is SASEGT in the germline V gene. The CDR3 contains 12 residues. Trimming removed 8 bases at V and 0 bases at J, with 7 bases between.